The 16 T cell receptor beta chains presented below share a single source sample, sequenced in a study of Ad26.COV2.S vaccination and SARS-CoV-2 variants (dated by TCRdb to about 2021). In the paper's terms, the treatment or condition label means: some 20 received Ad26.COV2.S at low or high dose, single or two shots; 5 received placebo; per-sample allocation not given. Repertoires of vaccine and placebo recipients were sequenced from samples taken on day 63 after the first injection. The method behind the library was the immunoSEQ multiplex PCR assay. In TCRdb, the immuneACCESS table is reduced to in-frame sequences with V and J assigned. These tables do not hold every clone; where another copy was compared, an unresolved V gene accounts for under half, and the others remain unexplained. The sample table records roughly 400,000 clones; approximately 92% of these occur just once. The top ten hold about 1.7% of the sample.

Source: peripheral blood, taken in a trial of Ad26.COV2.S vaccine versus placebo. These receptors were obtained from a person between 18 and 65 years old who received the Ad26.COV2.S COVID-19 vaccine or a placebo.

The rearrangement uses TRBV3-1 (or the pseudogene TRBV3-2) and TRBJ2-6; the D gene is possibly TRBD2 (5 bases). CDR3 size: 16 residues. Trimming left V 5 bases short and J 4 bases short, with 15 bases between. In germline, CDR1 is LGHDT, CDR2 YNNKEL (reference sequence). In nucleotides, the CDR3 is TGTGCCAGCAGCAAAGGGAGCTTTGAGGGGGCCAACGTCCTGACTTTC. Encoded protein: CASSKGSFEGANVLTF.

This clone has a single count. The rearrangement joins TRBV6-5 to TRBJ2-1, with 10 bases aligning to TRBD2. This CDR3 spans 15 amino acids. With 4 bases clipped from V and 12 bases from J, the junction kept 12 bases outside the gene matches. CDR1 is MNHEY and CDR2 is SVGAGI in the germline V gene. The CDR3 DNA is TGTGCCAGCAGTTCGTCCCCAGCGGGGGGGGCGGGGCAGTTCTTC. This translates into CASSSSPAGGAGQFF.

The table lists this clone with a count of one. The chain recombines TRBV7-8 with TRBJ1-1, with D hard to call. This CDR3 comprises 14 residues. Deletions cut 4 bases from V and 0 bases from J, with 9 bases between. CDR1 is SGHVS, CDR2 FQNEAQ, per germline. CDR3 loop: CASSSHPMNTEAFF. The CDR3 nucleotides are TGTGCCAGCAGCTCTCACCCCATGAACACTGAAGCTTTCTTT.

This clone was picked up a small number of times. The chain employs TRBV5-1 and TRBJ2-5; TRBD1 matches 7 bases. V gave up 3 bases and J gave up 3 bases; unmatched junction bases: 5. CDR3 length equals 14 residues. CDR1 is SGHRS, CDR2 YFSETQ, per germline. The CDR3 DNA sequence: TGCGCCAGCAGCTCCGGGACAGCCAAAGAGACCCAGTACTTC. Its translation: CASSSGTAKETQYF.

This clone appeared a single time. The DNA for the CDR3 is TGCGCCAGCAGCCCCACCGGGACAGGGAGGCGCAATGAGCAGTTCTTC. This encodes CASSPTGTGRRNEQFF. This rearrangement joins TRBV4-1 to TRBJ2-1, with 9 bases aligning to TRBD1. V dropped 4 bases and J dropped 6; count of bases not matched to a gene: 10. Per the germline V gene, CDR1 is MGHRA and CDR2 is YSYEKL. The length of the CDR3 is 16 residues.

The V call is TRBV7-2, the J call TRBJ2-2, with 9 bases that match TRBD2. V was pared by 1 base and J by 7 bases, with 7 bases of the junction left unmatched. CDR1 and CDR2 (germline): SGHTA, FQGNSA. The CDR3 sequence is 16 residues long. This chain's CDR3 is CASSLVAGGPLGELFF. In DNA form, the CDR3 reads TGTGCCAGCAGCTTAGTTGCGGGGGGGCCTCTCGGGGAGCTGTTTTTT.

The V and J genes are TRBV10-3 and TRBJ2-5, with 10 bases matching TRBD1. This CDR3 contains 15 residues. Looked up from germline, CDR1 is ENHRY and CDR2 is SYGVKD. V trimming: 3 bases; J trimming: 3 bases; junction bases outside the gene matches: 4. The CDR3 DNA follows: TGTGCCATCAGTGACCAGACAGGGGGCGAAGAGACCCAGTACTTC. It encodes CAISDQTGGEETQYF.

The V gene is TRBV19, the J gene TRBJ2-3; 8 bases align to TRBD1. This CDR3 is 16 amino acids long. Per the germline V gene, CDR1 is LNHDA and CDR2 is SQIVND (reference sequence). J was trimmed by 2 bases and V by 6 bases; bases with no gene match: 10. The CDR3 region has the DNA TGTGCCAGTAGAAGACAGGGGACGGTGTTCACAGATACGCAGTATTTT. The encoded protein is CASRRQGTVFTDTQYF.

V usage is TRBV19 and J usage is TRBJ1-2, with 10 nucleotides matching TRBD1. This CDR3 is built from 15 residues. Germline CDR1 and CDR2: LNHDA and SQIVND (reference sequence). The junction had 7 bases not matched to a gene; V was cut back by 5 bases and J by 4 bases. The CDR3 protein is CASSARDRGGYGYTF. In DNA, the CDR3 is TGTGCCAGTAGTGCCCGGGACAGGGGAGGCTATGGCTACACCTTC.

This clone was detected only once. The J gene is TRBJ2-3, the V gene TRBV5-4, with TRBD2 identical over 11 bases. The V segment lost 0 bases and the J segment 6 bases; nucleotides outside the gene matches: 12. This CDR3 has 18 amino acids. Germline values: CDR1 SGHNT, CDR2 YYREEE (reference sequence). The CDR3 DNA sequence: TGTGCCAGCAGCTTGGCCAAATTAGCGGGGGGGCATGGGGATACGCAGTATTTT. It codes for CASSLAKLAGGHGDTQYF.

The chain couples TRBV11-2 to TRBJ2-1; unclear D gene. The germline V gene has CDR1 SGHAT and CDR2 FQNNGV. The CDR3 spans 11 residues. V dropped 6 bases and J dropped 9 bases, with 9 bases sitting between them. The CDR3 region is CASRIQGEQFF. DNA of the CDR3: TGTGCCAGCAGGATACAAGGTGAGCAGTTCTTC.

This chain uses TRBV30 with TRBJ2-2; D is unresolved. This CDR3 has 13 amino acids. Germline values: CDR1 GTSNPN, CDR2 SVGIG (reference sequence). Trimming removed 1 base from V and 1 base from J, with 4 bases in between. The CDR3 loop reads CAWSEVNTGELFF. CDR3 nucleotide sequence: TGTGCCTGGAGTGAGGTGAACACCGGGGAGCTGTTTTTT.

This sequence joins TRBV18 and TRBJ2-3; TRBD2 matches 7 bases. Germline V gene lookup returns CDR1 KGHSH and CDR2 LQKENI. V dropped 3 bases and J dropped 3; count of bases not matched to a gene: 12. CDR3 size: 17 residues. CDR3 bases: TGTGCCAGCTCACCCACCCCCCTGCGGGGGACGACAGATACGCAGTATTTT. Translated: CASSPTPLRGTTDTQYF.

This clone was seen only once. The V call is TRBV6-5, the J call TRBJ1-4, with D possibly TRBD1 on 5 matching bases. V lost 6 bases and J 7 bases, leaving 15 bases between the germline ends. CDR1 and CDR2 (germline): MNHEY, SVGAGI. The CDR3 contains 14 residues. The CDR3 nucleotides read TGTGCCAGCAGCTACGGGACTCCTCGTGAAAAACTGTTTTTT. It is translated as CASSYGTPREKLFF.

The genes are TRBV4-3 and TRBJ1-4; tentatively, D is TRBD1 (5 bases). CDR1 and CDR2 from the germline V gene are LGHNA and YSLEER. The ends were cut back, 0 bases at V and 8 bases at J, with 13 bases in the middle. The CDR3 has 15 residues. DNA for the CDR3: TGCGCCAGCAGCCAAGATCGCGGACAATGGGAAAAACTGTTTTTT. It yields the protein CASSQDRGQWEKLFF.

The V gene is TRBV7-2, the J gene TRBJ2-5; 8 nucleotides agree with TRBD2. This CDR3 has 16 amino acids. J lost 4 bases, V lost 5 bases, and 12 bases had no gene match. CDR1 and CDR2 from the germline V gene are SGHTA and FQGNSA. In DNA form, the CDR3 reads TGTGCCAGCAGCGCCCGGGGAGCGGGGGTCCGAGAGACCCAGTACTTC. Translation gives CASSARGAGVRETQYF.